Listed below are T cell receptor beta chains from one sample, sequenced in a study of OX40 agonist ivuxolimab in advanced cancers. The protocol was immunoSEQ multiplex PCR, while the TCRdb copy is restricted to in-frame clones and leaves out a portion. This sample has thousands of clones, with about 70% found just once. The material sequenced was CD4+ or CD8+ T cells sorted from blood, taken in a trial of the OX40 agonist ivuxolimab. Receptors originate from an adult with an advanced solid tumor such as melanoma, head and neck, liver or kidney cancer. The CDR3 runs from the conserved cysteine through the conserved F or W. Each record gives: V gene, clone size, D gene, J gene, CDR3 protein, CDR3 DNA. D genes are given only for firm matches. Rows may omit the clone size; those that give it use once, few, many or a size class.

TRBV28,once,NA,TRBJ2-6,CASSSDTGTGANVLTF,TGTGCCAGCAGTTCCGATACAGGAACAGGGGCCAACGTCCTGACTTTC
TRBV19,few,NA,TRBJ2-3,CASSSGFGTDTQYF,TGTGCCAGTAGTAGCGGTTTCGGCACAGATACGCAGTATTTT
TRBV11-2,NA,NA,TRBJ2-7,CASGNRDWGWYEQYF,TGTGCCAGCGGAAACCGGGACTGGGGTTGGTACGAGCAGTACTTC
TRBV5-1,few,NA,TRBJ2-5,CASRNRGAGSETQYF,TGCGCCAGCAGGAACAGGGGAGCGGGGTCGGAGACCCAGTACTTC
TRBV9,NA,TRBD1,TRBJ1-2,CASSYGTGDGYTF,TGTGCCAGCAGCTACGGGACAGGGGATGGCTACACCTTC
TRBV19,few,NA,TRBJ2-7,CASSPGKHEQYF,TGTGCCAGTAGCCCGGGGAAGCACGAGCAGTACTTC
TRBV19,few,NA,TRBJ1-2,CASSMAVPNYGYTF,TGTGCCAGTAGTATGGCAGTCCCTAACTATGGCTACACCTTC
TRBV7-9,medium-sized,NA,TRBJ1-1,CASSLLRGEAFF,TGTGCCAGCAGCTTACTACGGGGAGAAGCTTTCTTT
TRBV5-6,few,NA,TRBJ1-1,CASMGVTEAFF,TGTGCCTCGATGGGGGTCACTGAAGCTTTCTTT
TRBV7-9,NA,NA,TRBJ1-5,CASSLFPEDQHF,TGTGCCAGCAGCTTATTTCCAGAGGACCAGCATTTT
TRBV7-9,once,NA,TRBJ1-3,CASSNIRGDSGNTIYF,TGTGCCAGCAGCAACATACGGGGGGACTCTGGAAACACCATATATTTT
TRBV6-5,few,NA,TRBJ1-2,CASSFDENLYGYTF,TGTGCCAGCAGTTTTGACGAGAACCTCTATGGCTACACCTTC
TRBV29-1,few,NA,TRBJ2-7,CSVEGSPYEQYF,TGCAGCGTTGAGGGCAGCCCGTACGAGCAGTACTTC
TRBV4-1,NA,NA,TRBJ2-7,CASRGDSYEQYF,TGCGCCAGCAGGGGGGATTCCTACGAGCAGTACTTC
TRBV7-9,NA,NA,TRBJ2-2,CASSLVPVSNTGELFF,TGTGCCAGCAGCTTAGTTCCTGTTTCGAACACCGGGGAGCTGTTTTTT
TRBV7-6,NA,TRBD2,TRBJ2-5,CASSLSSGGEKETQYF,TGTGCCAGCAGCCTATCGAGCGGGGGCGAGAAAGAGACCCAGTACTTC
TRBV10-3,few,NA,TRBJ1-2,CAISGGNGYTF,TGTGCCATCAGTGGCGGGAATGGCTACACCTTC
TRBV6-7,NA,NA,TRBJ1-5,CASSEAPHGAQHF,TGTGCCAGCAGTGAAGCCCCCCATGGAGCCCAGCATTTT
TRBV2,few,NA,TRBJ2-7,CASSRYGAHTYEQYF,TGTGCCAGCAGCCGCTACGGGGCCCACACTTACGAGCAGTACTTC